This T cell receptor beta chain is drawn from a study of shared clonotypes between healthy human individuals. Data came from immunoSEQ multiplex PCR; TCRdb stores just in-frame clones and leaves some out. The profile shows about 2.5 million clones, about nine tenths of them singletons. There are 14 residues in the CDR3. V dropped 6 bases and J dropped 5; count of bases not matched to a gene: 8. In germline, CDR1 is SGDLS, CDR2 YYNGEE. V is TRBV9 and J is TRBJ1-5; 7 bases are shared with TRBD1. The receptor was derived from a young man in good health. Some clones in this sample may be carry-over from other donors' samples. The source material was naive CD4+ T cells from PBMCs. Subset given: CD45RA+ positively selected. The CDR3 is CASTQGEVDQPQHF. CDR3 DNA: TGTGCCAGCACCCAGGGGGAGGTCGATCAGCCCCAGCATTTT.